The rows below give T cell receptor beta chains drawn from one sample of a study of T-cell reconstitution after alpha-beta-depleted transplantation in children. TCRdb analysed the PCR reads with MiXCR anew, one entry per CDR3 protein. This sample has around 360,000 distinct CDR3 sequences; about a tenth occur once, and the top ten carry less than 2.5%. This specimen consisted of PBMCs from the stem cell graft donor, obtained from the stem cell graft. Receptors were obtained from a human donor who donated a stem cell graft to a child with acute lymphoblastic leukemia. The CDR3 runs from the conserved cysteine through the conserved F or W. The order of the fields is D gene, J gene, clone size, V gene, CDR3 protein, CDR3 DNA. D genes are given only for firm matches. Only part of the rows carry a size: once, few, many, or a class if the clone is expanded.

NA TRBJ2-7 many TRBV4-3 CASSQEDDGYYEQYF TGCGCCAGCAGCCAAGAAGATGACGGCTACTACGAGCAGTACTTC
NA TRBJ2-1 many TRBV5-1 CASSLVDEQFF TGCGCCAGCAGCTTGGTGGATGAGCAGTTCTTC
TRBD2 TRBJ2-2 few TRBV5-1 CASSLYLAGSTGELFF TGCGCCAGCAGCTTGTACCTAGCGGGAAGCACCGGGGAGCTGTTTTTT
TRBD1 TRBJ2-7 NA TRBV19 CASARDRGEQYF TGTGCCAGTGCCCGGGACAGGGGAGAGCAGTACTTC
NA TRBJ2-1 NA TRBV12-3/TRBV12-4 CASSPSVGQKYNEQFF TGTGCCAGCAGTCCCTCGGTGGGTCAGAAATACAATGAGCAGTTCTTC
TRBD2 TRBJ2-1 few TRBV5-1 CASSPGLAGGGSYNEQFF TGCGCCAGCAGCCCGGGACTAGCGGGAGGTGGCTCCTACAATGAGCAGTTCTTC
TRBD2 TRBJ2-7 NA TRBV4-2 CASSQGSGIGLAFSYEQYF TGTGCCAGCAGCCAAGGAAGCGGTATTGGACTAGCCTTCTCCTACGAGCAGTACTTC
NA TRBJ2-5 many TRBV7-6 CASSLAGVRQETQYF TGTGCCAGCAGCTTAGCGGGAGTCCGTCAAGAGACCCAGTACTTC
TRBD2 TRBJ2-3 few TRBV5-1 CASRLAVRRADTQYF TGCGCCAGCAGACTAGCGGTCCGGAGGGCAGATACGCAGTATTTT
TRBD2 TRBJ2-1 NA TRBV7-2 CASSRSGRERGEQFF TGTGCCAGCAGCCGTAGCGGGCGAGAGCGTGGTGAGCAGTTCTTC
TRBD1 TRBJ1-2 NA TRBV23-1 CASSQSGDRGRGGYGYTF TGCGCCAGCAGTCAATCGGGGGACAGGGGGCGCGGGGGCTATGGCTACACCTTC
NA TRBJ1-2 few TRBV20-1 CSARESDSPYGYTF TGCAGTGCTAGAGAGTCGGACAGTCCCTATGGCTACACCTTC
TRBD2 TRBJ2-3 few TRBV5-1 CASNGWREGSTDTQYF TGCGCCAGCAACGGATGGCGGGAGGGGAGCACAGATACGCAGTATTTT
NA TRBJ2-3 NA TRBV7-3 CASSLSPYPTDTQYF TGTGCCAGCAGCTTAAGTCCCTACCCCACAGATACGCAGTATTTT
NA TRBJ2-7 few TRBV6-6 CASGQPYEQYF TGTGCCAGCGGACAGCCTTACGAGCAGTACTTC
TRBD2 TRBJ2-1 many TRBV20-1 CSASAGTSGNEQFF TGCAGTGCTAGTGCTGGGACTAGCGGGAATGAGCAGTTCTTC
TRBD2 TRBJ2-2 NA TRBV7-9 CASSFRLAGVSGELFF TGTGCCAGCAGCTTTAGACTAGCGGGAGTCTCCGGGGAGCTGTTTTTT
TRBD2 TRBJ2-1 many TRBV27 CASSLSGGRANNEQFF TGTGCCAGCAGTTTATCTGGCGGGAGGGCAAACAATGAGCAGTTCTTC
NA TRBJ2-3 many TRBV6-2/TRBV6-3 CASSLSGRKTDTQYF TGTGCCAGCAGTTTGTCAGGGCGGAAGACAGATACGCAGTATTTT
NA TRBJ2-1 many TRBV14 CASSQSRGLRNNEQFF TGTGCCAGCAGCCAATCCAGGGGATTGAGGAACAATGAGCAGTTCTTC
TRBD1 TRBJ2-7 few TRBV5-1 CASNLGQSSYEQYF TGCGCCAGCAACCTGGGACAGAGCTCCTACGAGCAGTACTTC
NA TRBJ2-1 few TRBV5-1 CASIGDTYNEQFF TGCGCCAGCATAGGGGACACGTACAATGAGCAGTTCTTC
NA TRBJ2-2 many TRBV6-1 CASKSGVSVDTGELFF TGTGCCAGCAAGTCGGGAGTGTCGGTAGACACCGGGGAGCTGTTTTTT